The sequence of this T cell receptor (beta chain) was determined in a study of long-term antiretroviral therapy in people with HIV. Study details: Earliest sampling preceded the 2015 immediate-ART recommendation by about a decade.

It was version v3.0 of the immunoSEQ assay that was run at survey level. Generated by immunoSEQ multiplex PCR, the TCRdb table keeps only in-frame clones and is missing some. The sample contains about 39,000 clones, more than 80% of which appear only once. The germline CDR1 and CDR2 sequences are LGHNT and FRNRAP. The CDR3 is 13 residues long. V lost 6 bases and J 5 bases, leaving 13 bases between the germline ends. This clone has just a few counts. Each contributor possessed a minimum of one pre-ART and a minimum of two post-ART PBMC samples. Here the sequenced sample was unsorted PBMCs, taken 3.1 years after starting antiretroviral therapy. This chain connects TRBV12-5 to TRBJ1-2; maybe TRBD1 (6 bases). The sequence came from a woman aged 50 to 60 with HIV. The CDR3: CASGRGAGYGYTF. The CDR3 region has the DNA TGTGCTAGTGGAAGGGGGGCGGGTTATGGCTACACCTTC.